This T cell receptor beta chain was observed in a study of shared clonotypes between healthy human individuals. Trimming took 3 bases from V and 8 from J, leaving 19 bases between them. CDR1 is LGHNA, CDR2 YSLEER, per germline. This CDR3 is 16 amino acids long. Only Caucasian adults living in Nashville, Tennessee served as donors. Study-wide results and caveats: A handful of donors showed sharing of about 4.6% of naive CD4 clonotypes.

As for this clone: Its target is unknown.

Deep-level assay runs were performed. Sequencing was performed with immunoSEQ multiplex PCR; in TCRdb, only in-frame clones are kept and a portion is missing. The sample carries over a million clones, over 95% recorded once. The chain is built from TRBV4-3 and TRBJ2-2; D is ambiguous. Sequencing was done on a sample of naive CD4+ T cells sorted from blood. Indicated subset: CD45RA+ positively selected. This clonotype was obtained from a man under 40 in good health. In DNA, the CDR3 is TGCGCCAGCAGCCACGTGGCTACCCCTTCCGGAGGGGAGCTGTTTTTT. It yields the protein CASSHVATPSGGELFF.